Below are 23 T cell receptor beta chains sequenced from a single sample in a study. TCRdb called the RT-PCR reads again in MiXCR, with one record for every CDR3 protein. The repertoire holds 550,000 to 750,000 distinct CDR3 sequences, with around 14% as singletons. Source material: memory CD4+ T cells from blood. All receptors come from a female donor in good health, serving as a healthy control.

This clonotype has just a few counts. V gene TRBV18 combines with J gene TRBJ2-5, with TRBD1 as a possible D gene (6 bases). This CDR3 spans 16 amino acids. With 2 bases removed from V and 5 bases from J, the gap between germline ends came to 18 bases. Germline loops: CDR1 KGHSH, CDR2 LQKENI. CDR3 nucleotide sequence: TGTGCCAGCTCACCATCGGGCCCAGGGGTGCAGGAGACCCAGTACTTC. Amino acids: CASSPSGPGVQETQYF. Variable domain in full (rest from reference TRBV18 and TRBJ2-5): NAGVMQNPRHLVRRRGQEARLRCSPMKGHSHVYWYRQLPEEGLKFMVYLQKENIIDESGMPKERFSAEFPKEGPSILRIQQVVRGDSAAYFCASSPSGPGVQETQYFGPGTRLLVL.

Many counts were recorded for this clonotype. The chain links TRBV12-3 or TRBV12-4 to TRBJ2-3; D may be TRBD1 (6 bases). Trimming stripped 7 bases from V and 4 bases from J, with 15 bases between. This CDR3 is built from 14 residues. CDR3: CASKGSGESDTQYF. In DNA form, the CDR3 reads TGTGCCAGCAAGGGGTCAGGGGAGTCAGATACGCAGTATTTT.

This clonotype was seen more than once but under ten times. The gene calls are TRBV3-1 and TRBJ1-3; D remains ambiguous. Trimming stripped 6 bases from V and 8 bases from J, with 8 bases between. This CDR3 has 11 residues. The V gene's germline CDR1 is LGHDT and CDR2 YNNKEL (reference sequence). The CDR3 sequence is CASRARDTIYF. The CDR3 coding sequence is TGTGCCAGCAGGGCGAGAGACACCATATATTTT.

This clonotype occurred many times. The chain carries TRBV9 and TRBJ2-5; 10 nucleotides align to TRBD2. Germline CDR1 SGDLS, CDR2 YYNGEE. The CDR3 runs 14 residues. The ends lost 3 bases at V and 2 bases at J; junction bases unmatched: 1. CDR3 in DNA: TGTGCCAGCAGCGATAGCGGGGGGCAAGAGACCCAGTACTTC. Protein: CASSDSGGQETQYF.

The CDR3 nucleotides read TGTGCCAGCAGCGAGACCCTGACAGGGGAAGGGGGCGATGAGCAGTTCTTC. Amino acid sequence: CASSETLTGEGGDEQFF. The rearrangement links TRBV5-6 to TRBJ2-1; 8 positions match TRBD1. CDR1 SGHDT and CDR2 YYEEEE come from the germline V gene. This CDR3 is built from 17 residues. The J segment lost 8 bases and the V segment lost 4 bases, leaving 17 bases of the junction unmatched.

V usage is TRBV28 and J usage is TRBJ1-2; maybe TRBD1 (5 bases). CDR3 length equals 15 residues. The germline CDR1 and CDR2 sequences are MDHEN and SYDVKM. Deletions cut 4 bases from V and 3 bases from J, with 15 bases between. In DNA form, the CDR3 reads TGTGCCAGCAGTTCACCTGGGGGTACCGACTATGGCTACACCTTC. Its translation is CASSSPGGTDYGYTF.

This clonotype showed up just a few times. The V and J genes are TRBV12-3 or TRBV12-4 and TRBJ1-5; possible D gene TRBD1, 5 bases. There are 15 residues in the CDR3. Trimming took off 2 bases at V and 2 bases at J, with 10 bases between the two ends. The CDR3 spells CASSLWQGGNQPQHF. CDR3 coding DNA: TGTGCCAGCAGTTTATGGCAGGGTGGCAATCAGCCCCAGCATTTT.

At least ten counts were recorded for this clonotype. The chain recombines TRBV29-1 with TRBJ1-1; 7 bases fit TRBD1. Germline CDR1 SQVTM, CDR2 ANQGSEA. The CDR3 is made up of 12 amino acids. J lost 1 base, V lost 6 bases, and 2 bases had no gene match. The CDR3 reads CSVDRTNTEAFF. CDR3 nucleotides: TGCAGCGTGGACAGGACGAACACTGAAGCTTTCTTT.

This clonotype was counted only a few times. This rearrangement joins TRBV20-1 to TRBJ1-5; D is ambiguous. The germline CDR1 and CDR2 sequences are DFQATT and SNEGSKA (reference sequence). This CDR3 contains 14 residues. V was clipped by 6 bases and J by 1 base, with 13 bases between them. CDR3 sequence reads: CSASLHPSNQPQHF. CDR3 in DNA: TGCAGTGCCTCCTTACACCCGAGCAATCAGCCCCAGCATTTT.

In its sample, this clonotype was seen a few times. J is TRBJ2-5 and V is TRBV5-1, with 8 bases identical to TRBD2. CDR3 length: 16 amino acids. V lost 1 base, J lost 3 bases, and 8 bases stayed unmatched. The germline V gene encodes CDR1 SGHRS and CDR2 YFSETQ. The DNA of the CDR3 is TGCGCCAGCAGCTTGTTGGCGGGAGGATCGGAAGAGACCCAGTACTTC. It is translated as CASSLLAGGSEETQYF.

The chain recombines TRBV7-9 with TRBJ1-2; D is perhaps TRBD1 (5 bases). CDR1 and CDR2 (germline): SEHNR, FQNEAQ (reference sequence). CDR3 size: 15 residues. V was pared by 4 bases and J by 7 bases, with 19 bases between. The CDR3 bases are TGTGCCAGCAGCTCTCCCGGGGCGGGCCCGGGTGGCTACACCTTC. Translated: CASSSPGAGPGGYTF.

This clonotype appeared a few times. The rearrangement joins TRBV2 to TRBJ1-5; no reliable D call. Per the germline V gene, CDR1 is SNHLY and CDR2 is FYNNEI. Trimming shortened V by 6 bases and J by 3 bases, and 12 bases separated the two germline ends. The length of the CDR3 is 14 residues. The CDR3 bases are TGTGCCAGCAGGCCCGACGGGGACAATCAGCCCCAGCATTTT. This codes for CASRPDGDNQPQHF.

In DNA, the CDR3 is TGTGCCAGCAGTTACGGGTTCATTCGTAAAGATACGCAGTATTTT. Translation gives CASSYGFIRKDTQYF. The chain recombines TRBV6-2 or TRBV6-3 with TRBJ2-3; D is ambiguous. This CDR3 is built from 15 residues. V shed 2 bases and J shed 5 bases, with 14 bases lying between them. CDR1 is MNHEY and CDR2 is SVGEGT in the germline V gene.

This clonotype was detected a few times. The V gene is TRBV24-1, the J gene TRBJ2-3, with a possible D match to TRBD2 (5 bases). From germline, CDR1 is KGHDR and CDR2 SFDVKD. Trimming pared 5 bases from V and 0 bases from J, leaving 11 bases between. There are 15 residues in the CDR3. The CDR3 loop is CATSGGGGSTDTQYF. The CDR3 nucleotides are TGTGCCACCAGTGGAGGAGGCGGGAGCACAGATACGCAGTATTTT.

CDR3 DNA sequence: TGTGCCAGCAGCGACCTTGGCCCCAAAGGCGGTGAGCAGTTCTTC. Translation gives CASSDLGPKGGEQFF. The V gene is TRBV11-2, the J gene TRBJ2-1; D not certain. Deletions cut 5 bases from V and 9 bases from J, with 20 bases between. The germline V gene encodes CDR1 SGHAT and CDR2 FQNNGV. This CDR3 comprises 15 residues.

The rearrangement links TRBV5-8 to TRBJ2-3, with 10 bases lining up with TRBD1. V trimming: 2 bases; J trimming: 2 bases; junction bases outside the gene matches: 8. Looked up from germline, CDR1 is SGHTS and CDR2 is YDEGEE. This CDR3 has 17 amino acids. This CDR3 reads CASSFFETGGFTDTQYF. CDR3 nucleotides: TGTGCCAGCAGCTTTTTTGAGACAGGGGGCTTCACAGATACGCAGTATTTT.

This clonotype was detected a few times. CDR3 coding DNA: TGTGCCAGCAGGCACAGGGATCGCTCGCAGTATTTT. It encodes CASRHRDRSQYF. The V call is TRBV6-5, the J call TRBJ2-3; perhaps TRBD1 as D (6 bases). This CDR3 contains 12 residues. Germline lookup yields CDR1 MNHEY and CDR2 SVGAGI. V gave up 6 bases and J gave up 10 bases, with 14 bases separating them.

This clonotype has at least ten counts. J is TRBJ2-1 and V is TRBV5-1; a weak D match, TRBD1 (6 bases). V was clipped by 7 bases and J by 0 bases, with 14 bases between them. The germline V gene has CDR1 SGHRS and CDR2 YFSETQ. The CDR3 loop spans 15 amino acids. The DNA for the CDR3 is TGCGCCAGCGGAAACCGGGACAACTCCTACAATGAGCAGTTCTTC. This sequence encodes CASGNRDNSYNEQFF. The full variable domain, rest sourced from reference TRBV5-1 and TRBJ2-1, is KAGVTQTPRYLIKTRGQQVTLSCSPISGHRSVSWYQQTPGQGLQFLFEYFSETQRNKGNFPGRFSGRQFSNSRSEMNVSTLELGDSALYLCASGNRDNSYNEQFFGPGTRLTVL.

This clonotype was seen a handful of times. This rearrangement joins TRBV12-3 or TRBV12-4 to TRBJ2-1; 7 nucleotides align to TRBD2. V gave up 2 bases and J gave up 6 bases; unmatched junction bases: 7. The CDR3 runs 15 residues. The CDR3: CASSLRVAGGNEQFF. CDR3 nucleotides: TGTGCCAGCAGTTTAAGGGTAGCGGGCGGCAATGAGCAGTTCTTC.

At least ten counts were recorded for this clonotype. The chain employs TRBV4-3 and TRBJ2-1, with 9 positions matching TRBD1. V lost 3 bases to trimming and J lost 10 bases; unmatched junction nucleotides: 1. The CDR3 is 12 amino acids. The V gene's germline CDR1 is LGHNA and CDR2 YSLEER. The CDR3 loop is CASSQDRGEQFF. CDR3 nucleotides: TGCGCCAGCAGCCAGGACAGGGGAGAGCAGTTCTTC.

This chain uses TRBV7-2 with TRBJ1-1, with 7 nucleotides matching TRBD1. Germline-derived CDR1 and CDR2 are SGHTA and FQGNSA. V trimming: 4 bases; J trimming: 5 bases; junction bases outside the gene matches: 4. This CDR3 has 13 amino acids. The CDR3: CASSSRQGTEAFF. For the CDR3, the DNA is TGTGCCAGCAGCTCCCGACAGGGAACTGAAGCTTTCTTT.

This clonotype has more than one count but fewer than ten. The chain combines TRBV7-2 with TRBJ2-1, with D uncertain. This CDR3 has 12 residues. Trimming took 5 bases from V and 9 from J, leaving 11 bases between them. Looked up from germline, CDR1 is SGHTA and CDR2 is FQGNSA. Written as DNA, the CDR3 is TGTGCCAGCAGCCCCTCCAAGGGTGAGCAGTTCTTC. Its protein product is CASSPSKGEQFF.

This clonotype was observed many times. The chain joins TRBV29-1 to TRBJ1-2, with D possibly being TRBD1 (5 bases). The CDR3 has 13 residues. Germline CDR1 and CDR2: SQVTM and ANQGSEA. V lost 0 bases and J 6 bases, leaving 11 bases between the germline ends. CDR3 DNA: TGCAGCGTTGAAGATCGGGGGGTAAATGGCTACACCTTC. It specifies CSVEDRGVNGYTF. Variable domain in full (rest from reference TRBV29-1 and TRBJ1-2): SAVISQKPSRDICQRGTSLTIQCQVDSQVTMMFWYRQQPGQSLTLIATANQGSEATYESGFVIDKFPISRPNLTFSTLTVSNMSPEDSSIYLCSVEDRGVNGYTFGSGTRLTVV.